This T cell receptor beta chain originates from a study of blood T cell repertoires in COVID-19. Study background: The origin of the acute and convalescent COVID-19 samples was the United States, Italy and Spain.

The method was immunoSEQ multiplex PCR; TCRdb's version includes in-frame clones alone and lacks a portion of them. The profile covers 350,000 to 450,000 clones, with 85% appearing a single time and approximately 3.6% taken by the ten largest. V was clipped by 6 bases and J by 5 bases; unmatched bases: 2. The germline V gene has CDR1 KGHDR and CDR2 SFDVKD. This CDR3 spans 15 amino acids. This chain uses TRBV24-1 with TRBJ2-1; 14 bases fit TRBD2. Sequencing used peripheral blood. This TCR came from a woman aged 18-29 years with acute or convalescent COVID-19. The CDR3 loop reads CATSMGLAGDNEQFF. CDR3 nucleotides: TGTGCCACCAGTATGGGACTAGCGGGGGACAATGAGCAGTTCTTC.